One sample yielded the 14 T cell receptor beta chains listed below, sequenced in a study of cytomegalovirus exposure and HLA in healthy donors. PCR amplification relied on 60 Vbeta primers (plus 13 Jbeta primers). Measured with immunoSEQ multiplex PCR; TCRdb has only the in-frame clones, and not every one. Seen in this sample are tens of thousands of clones; the ten most common clones hold about 2.9%. Sample: PBMCs. Source of these receptors: a man aged 35 to 55 in good health and CMV-seronegative.

The V gene is TRBV2, the J gene TRBJ1-4; 8 nucleotides line up with TRBD1. CDR1 SNHLY and CDR2 FYNNEI come from the germline V gene. V trimming: 10 bases; J trimming: 5 bases; junction bases outside the gene matches: 6. The CDR3 loop spans 13 amino acids. CDR3: CATGTGLNEKLFF. CDR3 sequence (DNA): TGTGCCACAGGGACAGGACTAAATGAAAAACTGTTTTTT.

The chain recombines TRBV9 with TRBJ1-2, with a weak D call TRBD1 (5 bases). CDR3 length: 13 amino acids. Trimming shortened V by 3 bases and J by 7 bases, and 13 bases separated the two germline ends. Germline CDR1 and CDR2: SGDLS and YYNGEE. The CDR3 DNA is TGTGCCAGCAGCGGGCCCGGGGGGTCTGGCTACACCTTC. Its translation is CASSGPGGSGYTF.

The V call is TRBV2, the J call TRBJ1-5, with a weak D call TRBD1 (6 bases). The CDR3 loop spans 16 amino acids. Germline V CDR1 and CDR2: SNHLY, FYNNEI. V was shortened by 5 bases and J by 6 bases, with 20 bases between the two germline ends. The CDR3 loop reads CASSRATTGKGQPQHF. CDR3 coding DNA: TGTGCCAGCAGTCGAGCTACAACAGGGAAGGGTCAGCCCCAGCATTTT.

The chain joins TRBV30 to TRBJ2-5; perhaps TRBD2 as D (6 bases). CDR1 is GTSNPN, CDR2 SVGIG, per germline (reference sequence). Trimming removed 3 bases at V and 3 bases at J, with 20 bases between. The CDR3 runs to 16 residues. For the CDR3, the DNA is TGTGCCTGGAGCCTGGGAGGCCCGGGGCCAGAAGAGACCCAGTACTTC. Translating it yields CAWSLGGPGPEETQYF.

V gene TRBV27 combines with J gene TRBJ2-3; D gene ambiguous. V was clipped by 5 bases and J by 2 bases, with 5 bases between them. The CDR3 length is 12 residues. Germline V gives CDR1 MNHEY, CDR2 SMNVEV (reference sequence). CDR3 sequence reads: CASSTYTDTQYF. In DNA, the CDR3 is TGTGCCAGCAGTACCTACACAGATACGCAGTATTTT.

The chain employs TRBV13 and TRBJ2-7; TRBD2 is a possible D gene (6 bases). This CDR3 contains 14 residues. Germline CDR1 and CDR2: PRHDT and FYEKMQ (reference sequence). The germline V and J ends were trimmed by 5 bases and 0 bases, with 11 bases remaining between them. CDR3 sequence (DNA): TGTGCCAGCAGCCTTAGCGGTGCCTCCTACGAGCAGTACTTC. This encodes CASSLSGASYEQYF.

The V gene is TRBV13, the J gene TRBJ2-3; TRBD1 matches 10 bases. The germline CDR1 and CDR2 sequences are PRHDT and FYEKMQ (reference sequence). This CDR3 has 16 amino acids. The J segment lost 3 bases and the V segment lost 1 base, leaving 4 bases of the junction unmatched. Here the CDR3 DNA reads TGTGCCAGCAGCTTAGCCCGGACAGGGGGGACAGATACGCAGTATTTT. This translates into CASSLARTGGTDTQYF.

The rearrangement joins TRBV5-1 to TRBJ1-5; D may be TRBD1 (6 bases). This CDR3 spans 15 amino acids. V lost 0 bases to trimming and J lost 1 base, with 8 bases between them. The germline V gene encodes CDR1 SGHRS and CDR2 YFSETQ. As DNA, the CDR3 is TGCGCCAGCAGCTTGGGGGACAACAGCAATCAGCCCCAGCATTTT. Protein product: CASSLGDNSNQPQHF.

The chain joins TRBV4-2 to TRBJ2-7; a possible D gene is TRBD1 (6 bases). The CDR3 runs to 14 residues. V was clipped by 0 bases and J by 5 bases, with 11 bases between them. Per the germline V gene, CDR1 is LGHNA and CDR2 is YNFKEQ. The CDR3: CASSQEVQGNEQYF. CDR3 nucleotides: TGTGCCAGCAGCCAAGAGGTACAGGGCAACGAGCAGTACTTC.

The gene calls are TRBV7-9 and TRBJ2-2; D not certain. This CDR3 region has 15 residues. The ends were cut back, 6 bases at V and 6 bases at J, with 17 bases in the middle. CDR1 is SEHNR and CDR2 is FQNEAQ in the germline V gene (reference sequence). The CDR3 region is CASRQTNTQSGELFF. In nucleotides, the CDR3 is TGTGCCAGCAGACAGACAAATACTCAATCCGGGGAGCTGTTTTTT.

The rearrangement uses TRBV9 and TRBJ2-3; D is possibly TRBD2 (5 bases). From germline, CDR1 is SGDLS and CDR2 YYNGEE. The CDR3 has 12 amino acids. Trimming removed 3 bases from V and 5 bases from J, with 7 bases in between. CDR3 bases: TGTGCCAGCAGCGGAGGGCGAGATACGCAGTATTTT. It specifies CASSGGRDTQYF.

This sequence joins TRBV5-6 and TRBJ2-1; TRBD1 aligns across 8 bases. Germline V gene sequence: CDR1 SGHDT, CDR2 YYEEEE. The V and J ends lost 6 bases and 4 bases, in that order; junction bases with no gene match: 12. The CDR3 is 16 residues long. In nucleotides, the CDR3 is TGTGCCAGCATACGGCAGGGGGCACTTTGGTACAATGAGCAGTTCTTC. As protein: CASIRQGALWYNEQFF.

The chain uses TRBV18 and TRBJ1-5; 7 bases fit TRBD1. The trim removed 2 bases at V and 4 bases at J, leaving 14 bases unmatched. Germline-derived CDR1 and CDR2 are KGHSH and LQKENI. The CDR3 has 18 amino acids. The CDR3: CASSPTLTGTKINQPQHF. CDR3 nucleotide sequence: TGTGCCAGCTCACCAACTTTGACAGGGACCAAAATAAATCAGCCCCAGCATTTT.

The chain combines TRBV4-1 with TRBJ2-3, with 7 bases aligning to TRBD2. Germline lookup yields CDR1 MGHRA and CDR2 YSYEKL. The CDR3 loop spans 17 amino acids. The trim removed 0 bases at V and 2 bases at J, leaving 8 bases unmatched. The CDR3 region is CASSQEVVGGFTDTQYF. CDR3 in DNA: TGCGCCAGCAGCCAAGAAGTAGTGGGGGGGTTCACAGATACGCAGTATTTT.